Listed here are 15 T cell receptor beta chains from one sample, sequenced in a study of Ad26.COV2.S vaccination and SARS-CoV-2 variants. Noted treatment: roughly 20 received Ad26.COV2.S at low or high dose, single or two shots; 5 received placebo; per-sample allocation not given. The study sampled participants on day 63 after the first vaccine or placebo injection. Repertoires were generated with immunoSEQ multiplex PCR, while TCRdb's copy carries only in-frame clones and drops some. In the table there are about 400,000 clones, approximately 91% of which are singletons. The sequencing used peripheral blood, collected in a trial of Ad26.COV2.S vaccine versus placebo. The receptors were sampled from a person between 18 and 60 years old who received the Ad26.COV2.S COVID-19 vaccine or a placebo.

Comments on this clone: One end of the junction varies from germline; a read error may be responsible. The V gene is TRBV7-7, the J gene TRBJ2-5, with 13 bases matching TRBD2. Germline V CDR1 and CDR2: SSHAT, FNYEAQ (reference sequence). The CDR3 length is 17 residues. CDR3 loop: CASSLGGTSGTQETQYF. The CDR3 DNA is TGTGCTAGCAGCTTAGGGGGGACTAGCGGGACCCAAGAGACCCAGTACTTC.

V usage is TRBV5-1 and J usage is TRBJ1-1; D remains ambiguous. Trimming cost V 0 bases and J 0 bases, with 9 bases left between them. CDR3 length: 15 residues. Germline assignment: CDR1 SGHRS and CDR2 YFSETQ. This CDR3 reads CASSLEGTVNTEAFF. The CDR3 DNA reads TGCGCCAGCAGCTTGGAGGGCACCGTGAACACTGAAGCTTTCTTT.

This chain joins TRBV11-2 and TRBJ2-1, with 11 nucleotides matching TRBD2. The CDR3 length is 16 residues. The V and J ends lost 5 bases and 9 bases, in that order; junction bases with no gene match: 12. CDR1 and CDR2 from the germline V gene are SGHAT and FQNNGV. The chain's CDR3 is CASSPSGLADRVEQFF. For the CDR3, the DNA is TGTGCCAGCAGCCCATCGGGACTAGCGGACCGAGTTGAGCAGTTCTTC.

The chain joins TRBV27 to TRBJ1-3; no clear D gene. From germline, CDR1 is MNHEY and CDR2 SMNVEV (reference sequence). Between the trimmed V and J ends, which lost 2 bases and 4 bases, there was a span of 12 bases. The CDR3 spans 15 residues. CDR3 sequence (DNA): TGTGCCAGCAGTTTAACGGCATTTGCAGGAAACACCATATATTTT. This encodes CASSLTAFAGNTIYF.

The chain employs TRBV19 and TRBJ2-1, with D uncertain. Trimming stripped 2 bases from V and 3 bases from J, with 5 bases between. Germline V gene lookup returns CDR1 LNHDA and CDR2 SQIVND (reference sequence). The CDR3 is made up of 13 amino acids. CDR3 amino acids: CASSIKVYNEQFF. In DNA, the CDR3 is TGTGCCAGTAGTATAAAGGTCTACAATGAGCAGTTCTTC.

This chain connects TRBV9 to TRBJ1-1, with 10 bases aligning to TRBD1. V shed 3 bases, J shed 0 bases, and the junction held 5 bases outside the gene matches. The CDR3 runs to 16 residues. The V gene's germline CDR1 is SGDLS and CDR2 YYNGEE. As DNA, the CDR3 is TGTGCCAGCAGCGCTGGGACAGGGGTCATGAACACTGAAGCTTTCTTT. It translates to CASSAGTGVMNTEAFF. Variable domain in full (rest from reference TRBV9 and TRBJ1-1): DSGVTQTPKHLITATGQRVTLRCSPRSGDLSVYWYQQSLDQGLQFLIQYYNGEERAKGNILERFSAQQFPDLHSELNLSSLELGDSALYFCASSAGTGVMNTEAFFGQGTRLTVV.

This clone occurred a few times. The chain is built from TRBV7-3 and TRBJ2-1, with D possibly matching TRBD2 (5 bases). This CDR3 has 13 residues. V dropped 1 base and J dropped 9 bases, with 10 bases sitting between them. In germline, CDR1 is SGHTA, CDR2 FQGTGA. CDR3 sequence (DNA): TGTGCCAGCAGCTTAAGGAGGAGCGTTGAGCAGTTCTTC. Translating it yields CASSLRRSVEQFF.

The J gene is TRBJ1-2, the V gene TRBV11-2, with D uncertain. CDR1 is SGHAT and CDR2 is FQNNGV in the germline V gene. Trimming took 5 bases from V and 8 from J, leaving 15 bases between them. The CDR3 has 13 residues. In DNA form, the CDR3 reads TGTGCCAGCAGCCACCCCGGGCGACGAGGCTACACCTTC. This gives the protein CASSHPGRRGYTF. Combining the CDR3 with reference TRBV11-2 and TRBJ1-2 gives the whole variable domain EAGVAQSPRYKIIEKRQSVAFWCNPISGHATLYWYQQILGQGPKLLIQFQNNGVVDDSQLPKDRFSAERLKGVDSTLKIQPAKLEDSAVYLCASSHPGRRGYTFGSGTRLTVV.

The chain joins TRBV28 to TRBJ2-3; TRBD2 agrees at 7 bases. Germline trimming cut 0 bases from V and 0 bases from J; bases unmatched to any gene: 6. The CDR3 is 17 amino acids. Germline CDR1 and CDR2: MDHEN and SYDVKM. The CDR3, as DNA: TGTGCCAGCAGTTTATGGGGGGGGAGGCCTAGCACAGATACGCAGTATTTT. This sequence encodes CASSLWGGRPSTDTQYF.

This clone has a single count. The chain joins TRBV27 to TRBJ2-7; D possibly corresponds to TRBD2 (7 bases). Germline CDR1 and CDR2: MNHEY and SMNVEV (reference sequence). The V gene lost 3 bases and the J gene lost 7 bases, with 19 bases spanning the gap. CDR3 size: 15 residues. CDR3 nucleotides: TGTGCCAGCAGTTTGATATCGGGAGGTCAGGGGGAGCAGTACTTC. Translating it yields CASSLISGGQGEQYF.

A word on this clone: The identical CDR3 is also encoded by other nucleotide sequences in the sample. DNA for the CDR3: TGCAGTGCTAGGAGAACAGATACGCAGTATTTT. This encodes CSARRTDTQYF. This chain uses TRBV20-1 with TRBJ2-3; D unclear. The germline V and J ends were trimmed by 3 bases and 3 bases, with 4 bases remaining between them. CDR3 size: 11 residues. CDR1 and CDR2 (germline): DFQATT, SNEGSKA (reference sequence).

The chain carries TRBV7-2 and TRBJ2-7; a possible D gene is TRBD1 (6 bases). Germline V CDR1 and CDR2: SGHTA, FQGNSA. This CDR3 comprises 13 residues. V was trimmed by 5 bases and J by 2 bases, leaving 10 bases between them. The CDR3 nucleotides are TGTGCCAGCAGCAATCGACAGGCCTACGAGCAGTACTTC. Amino acid sequence: CASSNRQAYEQYF.

With regard to this clone: Other DNA sequences within the sample encode an identical CDR3. J is TRBJ1-2 and V is TRBV10-3; tentative D call: TRBD1 (5 bases). Trimming took 0 bases from V and 7 from J, leaving 9 bases between them. The CDR3 is made up of 13 amino acids. Germline assignment: CDR1 ENHRY and CDR2 SYGVKD. The DNA for the CDR3 is TGTGCCATCAGTGAGTCACCAGGGTCTGGCTACACCTTC. Translated, it gives CAISESPGSGYTF.

The V gene is TRBV15, the J gene TRBJ1-1, with a tentative D call TRBD1 (5 bases). The V end was cut by 6 bases, the J end by 1 base, with 12 bases between. Germline CDR1 is LNHNV and CDR2 is YYDKDF (reference sequence). CDR3 length: 14 amino acids. The DNA for the CDR3 is TGTGCCACCAGGAAATCCGGGGCGAACACTGAAGCTTTCTTT. It codes for CATRKSGANTEAFF. Full variable domain (remainder filled in from reference TRBV15 and TRBJ1-1): DAMVIQNPRYQVTQFGKPVTLSCSQTLNHNVMYWYQQKSSQAPKLLFHYYDKDFNNEADTPDNFQSRRPNTSFCFLDIRSPGLGDTAMYLCATRKSGANTEAFFGQGTRLTVV.

The chain links TRBV9 to TRBJ1-3, with D possibly matching TRBD1 (5 bases). The germline CDR1 and CDR2 sequences are SGDLS and YYNGEE. The CDR3 totals 15 residues. The V end lost 3 bases, the J end lost 1 base, and 11 bases lay between the germline ends. The CDR3: CASSGGAGSGNTIYF. The CDR3 nucleotides read TGTGCCAGCAGCGGCGGGGCAGGATCTGGAAACACCATATATTTT.